Described below is a single TCR beta chain sequence and its context. Its antigen is not known. This sample was taken from a study of CD8+CD57+ T cells in acquired aplastic anemia. Background on the study: The study obtained an average of around 2.9 ug of DNA from sorted CD4+ and CD8+ cells.

Researchers used genomic DNA as the template to profile TCR beta VDJ and CDR3. Each CDR3 protein is one row after TCRdb ran MiXCR on the reads. The data contain 180,000 or so distinct CDR3 sequences, roughly 50% of them singletons. Study results and limitations: The number of CD8+ CDR3 sequences shared by patients and controls was about 30.

The CDR3 covers 17 residues. V was clipped by 6 bases and J by 1 base, with 18 bases between them. Sequenced patients had shown CD8+CD57+ cell expansion by flow cytometry. Diagnosis of severe acquired aplastic anemia applied to all patients. Patients were untreated when blood was sampled. The receptor comes from a human donor with aplastic anemia. The rearrangement links TRBV12-3 or TRBV12-4 to TRBJ2-2, with D possibly being TRBD2 (6 bases). The source material was sorted CD4+, CD8+, or CD8+CD57+ T cells (not recorded which) from PBMCs. CDR3 sequence reads: CASSSFPPSENTGELFF. The DNA of the CDR3 is TGTGCCAGCAGCTCGTTTCCCCCTAGCGAGAACACCGGGGAGCTGTTTTTT.